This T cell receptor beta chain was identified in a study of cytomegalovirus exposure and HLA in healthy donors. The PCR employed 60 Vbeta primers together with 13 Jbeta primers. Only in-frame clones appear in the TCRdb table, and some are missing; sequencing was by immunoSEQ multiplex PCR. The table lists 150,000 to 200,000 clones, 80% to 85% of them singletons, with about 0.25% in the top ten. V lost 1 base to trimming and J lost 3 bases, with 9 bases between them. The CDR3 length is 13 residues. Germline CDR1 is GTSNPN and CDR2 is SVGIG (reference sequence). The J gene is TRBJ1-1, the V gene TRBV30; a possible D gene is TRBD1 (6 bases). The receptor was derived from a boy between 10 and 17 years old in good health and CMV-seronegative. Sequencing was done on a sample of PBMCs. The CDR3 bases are TGTGCCTGGAGTGGACAGGTGGACACTGAAGCTTTCTTT. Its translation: CAWSGQVDTEAFF.